The 3 T cell receptor beta chains given below trace back to one sample, sequenced in a study of siplizumab effects on memory and regulatory T cells. Data came from immunoSEQ multiplex PCR; TCRdb stores just in-frame clones and leaves some out. Found here are some 52,000 clones, 95% to 98% of them singletons; the top ten hold around 0.6%. The sample was naive CD4+ T cells sorted from blood. These receptor sequences come from a human donor in good health.

The V and J genes are TRBV19 and TRBJ1-2; 10 bases agree with TRBD1. This CDR3 has 15 amino acids. The V and J ends lost 3 bases and 4 bases, in that order; junction bases with no gene match: 5. Germline V lookup: CDR1 LNHDA, CDR2 SQIVND (reference sequence). The CDR3 protein is CASSIGGQGFYGYTF. The CDR3 DNA sequence: TGTGCCAGTAGTATCGGGGGACAGGGGTTCTATGGCTACACCTTC.

The chain couples TRBV28 to TRBJ2-6, with 7 bases aligning to TRBD1. This CDR3 comprises 18 residues. Germline lookup yields CDR1 MDHEN and CDR2 SYDVKM. V shed 4 bases and J 1 base; nucleotides not matched to a gene: 10. Here the CDR3 DNA reads TGTGCCAGCAGTTCCTGGGGGACAGCCGTTTCTGGGGCCAACGTCCTGACTTTC. It codes for CASSSWGTAVSGANVLTF.

This chain links TRBV7-2 with TRBJ2-1, with 14 bases that match TRBD2. The CDR3 spans 14 residues. Germline values: CDR1 SGHTA, CDR2 FQGNSA. The ends lost 5 bases at V and 8 bases at J; junction bases unmatched: 2. The CDR3 region is CASSLGLAGDEQFF. CDR3 in DNA: TGTGCCAGCAGCCTGGGACTAGCGGGAGATGAGCAGTTCTTC.